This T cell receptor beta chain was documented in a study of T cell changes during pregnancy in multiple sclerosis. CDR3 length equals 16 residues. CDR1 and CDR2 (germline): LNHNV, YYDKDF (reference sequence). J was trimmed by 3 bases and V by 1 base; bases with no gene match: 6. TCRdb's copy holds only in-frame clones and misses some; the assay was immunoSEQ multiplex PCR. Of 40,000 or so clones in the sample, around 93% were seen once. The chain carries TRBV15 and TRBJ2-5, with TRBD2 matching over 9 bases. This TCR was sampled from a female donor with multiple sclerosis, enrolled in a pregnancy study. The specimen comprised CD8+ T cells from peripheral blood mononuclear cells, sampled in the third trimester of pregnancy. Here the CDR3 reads CATSRGRGGEEETQYF. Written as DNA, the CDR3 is TGTGCCACCAGCAGAGGGCGGGGGGGTGAGGAAGAGACCCAGTACTTC.